This T cell receptor beta chain is from a study of cytomegalovirus exposure and HLA in healthy donors. Whole-study results and caveats: Three CMV-associated chains were confirmed in vitro to be specific for CMV antigens. Listed as cytomegalovirus-associated were 150 to 200 TCR beta chains. With high specificity and sensitivity, the classifier reportedly diagnosed cytomegalovirus status.

The protocol was immunoSEQ multiplex PCR, while the TCRdb copy is restricted to in-frame clones and leaves out a portion. The data contain roughly 70,000 clones, over 85% of them singletons. The donors were part of the validation cohort, which consisted of some 120 subjects and was separate from the first cohort of 670 or so subjects. Notes on this clone: What it recognizes is unknown.

Sequencing used PBMCs. This clonotype originated in a woman in her late teens or twenties in good health and CMV-seropositive.

CDR3 coding DNA: TGTGGCACCCGTCGGGTATTGGGCAATCAGCCCCAGCATTTT. Translating it yields CGTRRVLGNQPQHF. The chain is built from TRBV6-1 and TRBJ1-5; D is unresolved. CDR1 is MNHNS, CDR2 SASEGT, per germline. The CDR3 is 14 residues long.